These 5 T cell receptor beta chains were all obtained from the same sample, sequenced in a study of CD8+ T cells in alopecia areata. Investigators isolated RNA and reverse transcribed it into cDNA to act as the sequencing template. Here immunoSEQ multiplex PCR was the method, and the copy in TCRdb shows in-frame clones only, minus some. The sample consists of roughly 110,000 clones, roughly 56% of them appearing once. As to treatment: oral pan-JAK inhibitor, 5-10 mg twice daily. The sequencing here drew on CD4+ T cells sorted from blood, taken at week 24, from a patient treated with tofacitinib. Every receptor here comes from a human donor with alopecia areata.

This sequence joins TRBV5-4 and TRBJ1-1; TRBD1 matches at 9 bases. Germline trimming cut 5 bases from V and 7 bases from J; bases unmatched to any gene: 15. Germline V gene lookup returns CDR1 SGHNT and CDR2 YYREEE (reference sequence). The CDR3 extends over 16 amino acids. The CDR3 coding sequence is TGTGCCAGCAGGGATGCCCCCGGGACAGGGACCCTTGAAGCTTTCTTT. Amino acid sequence: CASRDAPGTGTLEAFF. Looking up the rest from reference TRBV5-4 and TRBJ1-1 gives the full variable domain: ETGVTQSPTHLIKTRGQQVTLRCSSQSGHNTVSWYQQALGQGPQFIFQYYREEENGRGNFPPRFSGLQFPNYSSELNVNALELDDSALYLCASRDAPGTGTLEAFFGQGTRLTVV.

This clone was counted between two and nine times. The chain recombines TRBV30 with TRBJ2-3; the match to TRBD2 covers 9 bases. Germline CDR1 is GTSNPN and CDR2 is SVGIG (reference sequence). The CDR3 runs 12 residues. V lost 3 bases and J lost 8; bases outside the gene matches: 3. The CDR3 here is CAWRGSGSTQYF. The CDR3 region has the DNA TGTGCCTGGAGAGGTAGCGGGAGTACGCAGTATTTT.

This clone was seen a single time. The chain couples TRBV10-3 to TRBJ2-3, with 11 positions matching TRBD2. The length of the CDR3 is 15 residues. The germline CDR1 and CDR2 sequences are ENHRY and SYGVKD. V gave up 0 bases and J gave up 6 bases; unmatched junction bases: 2. As DNA, the CDR3 is TGTGCCATCAGTGAGTCGATAGCGGGGGGGGATACGCAGTATTTT. It translates to CAISESIAGGDTQYF.

The sample holds a few counts of this clone. The chain carries TRBV27 and TRBJ2-7; 7 bases agree with TRBD1. Trimming at V came to 2 bases and at J to 3 bases, leaving 1 base not matched to a gene. Germline values: CDR1 MNHEY, CDR2 SMNVEV (reference sequence). The CDR3 consists of 13 residues. The CDR3 DNA reads TGTGCCAGCAGTTTACGGGACAGCTACGAGCAGTACTTC. Translation gives CASSLRDSYEQYF.

The V and J genes are TRBV4-1 and TRBJ1-1; D might be TRBD1 (5 bases). The length of the CDR3 is 14 residues. V was cut by 3 bases and J by 3 bases, with 11 bases left in between. Germline V CDR1 and CDR2: MGHRA, YSYEKL. CDR3 sequence reads: CASSQLTAYTEAFF. In nucleotides, the CDR3 is TGCGCCAGCAGCCAGTTGACAGCCTACACTGAAGCTTTCTTT.